A single sample gave rise to the 32 T cell receptor beta chains below, sequenced in a study of molecular identifiers for immune sequencing clone quantification. MiXCR, run by TCRdb on the PCR reads, gives a single entry per CDR3 protein. Of some 320,000 distinct CDR3 sequences in the sample, 20% to 25% were seen once. What was sequenced was naive CD8+ T cells from blood, with Jurkat cell RNA spiked in. Subset meaning: FACS-sorted CD8+CD4-CCR7+CD45RA+ naive T cells. These receptors were obtained from a human donor in good health. Some libraries in this study had Jurkat cell RNA spiked in.

In its sample, this clonotype was seen many times. V usage is TRBV9 and J usage is TRBJ2-1, with D uncertain. Trimming removed 3 bases at V and 6 bases at J, with 10 bases between. CDR3 length: 13 amino acids. The germline V gene encodes CDR1 SGDLS and CDR2 YYNGEE. DNA for the CDR3: TGTGCCAGCAGCGAGTCTACAATCAATGAGCAGTTCTTC. Its translation is CASSESTINEQFF.

This clonotype was picked up a small number of times. This chain uses TRBV10-3 with TRBJ1-1, with D tentatively TRBD1 (6 bases). V lost 2 bases to trimming and J lost 4 bases, with 11 bases between them. Germline V gene data show CDR1 as ENHRY and CDR2 as SYGVKD. The CDR3 sequence is 14 residues long. CDR3 sequence reads: CAISEMGARTEAFF. CDR3 DNA sequence: TGTGCCATCAGTGAGATGGGGGCCCGCACTGAAGCTTTCTTT.

Points on this clonotype: This clone may be a read error of a much larger clone one base away. This chain joins TRBV29-1 and TRBJ2-7; the match to TRBD2 covers 10 bases. The CDR3 length is 18 residues. Per germline, CDR1 SQVTM and CDR2 ANQGSEA. Written as DNA, the CDR3 is TGCAGCGTCGAAGAGTCCAGCGGGAGGGCCAAAGTCGGATACGAGCTGTACTTC. Its protein product is CSVEESSGRAKVGYELYF.

This clonotype was recorded at least ten times. The V call is TRBV4-1, the J call TRBJ1-1; TRBD1 aligns across 7 bases. This CDR3 comprises 15 residues. Germline CDR1 MGHRA, CDR2 YSYEKL. J was trimmed by 3 bases and V by 4 bases; bases with no gene match: 8. CDR3 nucleotides: TGCGCCAGCAGCCCTTTATCTACAGGGGACACTGAAGCTTTCTTT. It yields the protein CASSPLSTGDTEAFF.

Comment on this clonotype: One base away lies a much larger clone, so this may be a sequencing read error. The genes are TRBV7-2 and TRBJ2-7, with TRBD2 as a possible D gene (5 bases). The CDR3 is 14 residues long. Germline V gene lookup returns CDR1 SGHTA and CDR2 FQGNSA. The CDR3 region has the DNA TGTGCCAGCAGCTTCTACAGCGGTCCCTACGAGCAGTGCTTC. This translates into CASSFYSGPYEQCF.

The gene calls are TRBV6-2 or TRBV6-3 and TRBJ1-5; the match to TRBD1 covers 8 bases. Unmatched junction bases numbered 6, after V lost 8 bases and J lost 6 bases. The CDR3 has 13 residues. Germline CDR1 and CDR2: MNHEY and SVGEGT. The CDR3 loop reads CASPTGVGQPQHF. The CDR3 DNA is TGTGCCAGCCCGACAGGGGTGGGTCAGCCCCAGCATTTT.

This clonotype was counted ten times or more. V usage is TRBV5-1 and J usage is TRBJ2-7; D is unclear. CDR1 and CDR2 from the germline V gene are SGHRS and YFSETQ. Trimming shortened V by 0 bases and J by 3 bases, and 10 bases separated the two germline ends. CDR3 length equals 14 residues. The CDR3: CASSLGHPNYEQYF. In DNA form, the CDR3 reads TGCGCCAGCAGCTTGGGTCACCCGAACTACGAGCAGTACTTC.

CDR3 sequence: CASIDRGTEAFF. The CDR3 bases are TGTGCCAGTATCGACAGGGGAACTGAAGCTTTCTTT. This chain joins TRBV19 and TRBJ1-1, with TRBD1 identical over 8 bases. The CDR3 is 12 residues long. Trimming cost V 7 bases and J 5 bases; bases outside gene matches: 3. CDR1 and CDR2 from the germline V gene are LNHDA and SQIVND (reference sequence).

Ten or more counts support this clonotype. The rearrangement uses TRBV6-5 and TRBJ2-2; D call uncertain. Germline lookup yields CDR1 MNHEY and CDR2 SVGAGI. The CDR3 sequence is 12 residues long. V lost 8 bases and J 3 bases, leaving 7 bases between the germline ends. The CDR3 protein is CASGPHTGELFF. The DNA for the CDR3 is TGTGCCAGCGGGCCTCACACCGGGGAGCTGTTTTTT.

This clonotype has at least ten counts. The J gene is TRBJ2-2, the V gene TRBV20-1; D gene uncertain. V shed 0 bases and J shed 5 bases, with 7 bases lying between them. This CDR3 region has 13 residues. Germline V gene lookup returns CDR1 DFQATT and CDR2 SNEGSKA (reference sequence). For the CDR3, the DNA is TGCAGTGCTAGAGATGTCGAAACCGGGGAGCTGTTTTTT. It codes for CSARDVETGELFF.

This clonotype occurred a few times. This may arise from a read error, as a much more abundant clone is one base away. The rearrangement joins TRBV5-4 to TRBJ2-5; no definite D call. There are 14 residues in the CDR3. Germline-derived CDR1 and CDR2 are SGHNT and YYREEE (reference sequence). The CDR3 sequence is CAGSSIDEQETQYF. The CDR3 DNA follows: TGTGCCGGCAGTTCCATCGACGAGCAAGAGACCCAGTACTTC.

This clonotype has ten or more counts. This chain uses TRBV4-1 with TRBJ2-7; possibly TRBD1 for D (6 bases). Trimming cost V 1 base and J 1 base, with 11 bases left between them. CDR1 MGHRA and CDR2 YSYEKL come from the germline V gene. This CDR3 contains 15 residues. CDR3 amino acids: CASSQAGQTSYEQYF. DNA for the CDR3: TGCGCCAGCAGCCAAGCTGGACAGACATCCTACGAGCAGTACTTC.

This clonotype was observed at least ten times. V gene TRBV6-5 combines with J gene TRBJ2-5; D perhaps matches TRBD2 (7 bases). The ends were cut back, 7 bases at V and 5 bases at J, with 14 bases in the middle. The CDR3 length is 13 residues. Germline V lookup: CDR1 MNHEY, CDR2 SVGAGI. CDR3 amino acids: CASKSGGGETQYF. The CDR3 DNA reads TGTGCCAGCAAAAGTGGGGGGGGCGAGACCCAGTACTTC.

This clonotype was found many times. The rearrangement uses TRBV7-6 and TRBJ1-1, with TRBD1 as a possible D gene (5 bases). Germline V gene lookup returns CDR1 SGHVS and CDR2 FNYEAQ. Trimming cost V 3 bases and J 8 bases, with 22 bases left between them. The CDR3 covers 16 residues. The DNA of the CDR3 is TGTGCCAGCAGCTTGTCTAGCTGGGGCAGTGCGGTAGAAGCTTTCTTT. This sequence encodes CASSLSSWGSAVEAFF.

This clonotype was seen a handful of times. The DNA of the CDR3 is TGTGCCAGCGTCAGGCAGAGCTCCTACAATGAGCAGTTCTTC. Its protein product is CASVRQSSYNEQFF. The V call is TRBV7-9, the J call TRBJ2-1, with D unclear. V shed 8 bases and J shed 0 bases, with 11 bases lying between them. The germline CDR1 and CDR2 sequences are SEHNR and FQNEAQ (reference sequence). The CDR3 spans 14 residues.

This clonotype was seen only a few times. The chain has TRBV19 and TRBJ2-1; D may be TRBD2 (6 bases). Germline-derived CDR1 and CDR2 are LNHDA and SQIVND (reference sequence). The CDR3 length is 16 residues. V gave up 5 bases and J gave up 2 bases, with 16 bases separating them. The CDR3 coding sequence is TGTGCCAGTAGTGTCCCCGGGCCTAGCGCCTACAATGAGCAGTTCTTC. Its protein is CASSVPGPSAYNEQFF.

This clonotype appeared many times. The chain joins TRBV29-1 to TRBJ2-7, with 8 bases aligning to TRBD1. Germline CDR1 SQVTM, CDR2 ANQGSEA. Unmatched junction bases numbered 12, after V lost 4 bases and J lost 4 bases. This CDR3 has 15 residues. CDR3 in amino acids: CSVVQAGGVWYEQYF. The DNA of the CDR3 is TGCAGCGTTGTTCAGGCAGGGGGCGTTTGGTACGAGCAGTACTTC.

This clonotype came up a few times. At one boundary the junction diverges from the germline segment, which might be a read error. J is TRBJ1-1 and V is TRBV10-3; TRBD1 agrees at 11 bases. Germline V lookup: CDR1 ENHRY, CDR2 SYGVKD. CDR3 length equals 12 residues. CDR3 loop: CAAGTGGTEALF. CDR3 in DNA: TGTGCCGCCGGGACAGGGGGGACTGAAGCTCTCTTT.

Of note for this clonotype: The germline gene is not matched at one end of the junction; a read error may be the cause. V usage is TRBV12-3 or TRBV12-4 and J usage is TRBJ1-5; maybe TRBD1 (6 bases). The CDR3 covers 15 residues. The CDR3 coding sequence is TGTGCTAGCAGCCGGACAGTAAATAGCAATCAGCCCCGGCATTTT. Its protein product is CASSRTVNSNQPRHF.

Note on this clonotype: This may arise from a read error, as a much more abundant clone is one base away. The rearrangement joins TRBV4-3 to TRBJ1-1; no firm D call. V was cut by 0 bases and J by 8 bases, with 19 bases left in between. The CDR3 loop spans 16 amino acids. CDR1 is LGHNA, CDR2 YSLEER, per germline. CDR3 region: CASSQDWPGLLLEAFF. CDR3 DNA: TGCGCCAGCAGCCAAGATTGGCCGGGATTATTACTCGAAGCTTTCTTT.

Concerning this clonotype: At one end the junction does not follow the germline gene, possibly because of a read error. The V call is TRBV2, the J call TRBJ2-7; weak D call: TRBD2 (6 bases). The CDR3 consists of 12 residues. Looked up from germline, CDR1 is SNHLY and CDR2 is FYNNEI. CDR3 coding DNA: TGTGCCAGCAGCCCGCGGGGCTACGGGCAGTACTTC. It codes for CASSPRGYGQYF.

This clonotype has at least ten counts. V gene TRBV5-1 combines with J gene TRBJ2-3; tentative D call: TRBD1 (7 bases). The CDR3 loop spans 16 amino acids. V was trimmed by 3 bases and J by 3 bases, leaving 17 bases between them. Germline CDR1 reads SGHRS; CDR2 reads YFSETQ. CDR3 amino acids: CASSSKGRGRTDTQYF. As DNA, the CDR3 is TGCGCCAGCAGCTCGAAGGGCAGGGGGAGGACAGATACGCAGTATTTT.

This clonotype was observed a handful of times. The rearrangement links TRBV2 to TRBJ2-5; D gene unclear. V was clipped by 6 bases and J by 0 bases, with 8 bases between them. The germline V gene has CDR1 SNHLY and CDR2 FYNNEI. This CDR3 is 13 amino acids long. CDR3 region: CASSVTYQETQYF. In DNA, the CDR3 is TGTGCCAGCAGCGTTACTTACCAAGAGACCCAGTACTTC.

This clonotype was detected many times. The gene calls are TRBV30 and TRBJ1-1; the D is unclear. Germline lookup yields CDR1 GTSNPN and CDR2 SVGIG (reference sequence). Between the trimmed V and J ends, which lost 0 bases and 0 bases, there was a span of 5 bases. CDR3 size: 13 residues. Written as DNA, the CDR3 is TGTGCCTGGAGTGTAGGGATGAACACTGAAGCTTTCTTT. This translates into CAWSVGMNTEAFF.

In this sample, this clonotype turned up many times. CDR3 protein: CASSFLLAGPSSYEQYF. The CDR3 DNA follows: TGTGCCAGCAGCTTTCTCCTAGCGGGTCCGAGCTCCTACGAGCAGTACTTC. V usage is TRBV5-6 and J usage is TRBJ2-7; 8 nucleotides align to TRBD2. CDR1 is SGHDT and CDR2 is YYEEEE in the germline V gene. The CDR3 consists of 17 residues. Germline trimming cut 2 bases from V and 0 bases from J; bases unmatched to any gene: 10.

This clonotype was observed many times. This sequence joins TRBV28 and TRBJ2-5; D gene ambiguous. The CDR3 is 14 amino acids. V was pared by 8 bases and J by 0 bases, with 13 bases between. Germline CDR1 is MDHEN and CDR2 is SYDVKM. CDR3 loop: CASRKRVYQETQYF. DNA for the CDR3: TGTGCCAGCCGGAAAAGGGTTTACCAAGAGACCCAGTACTTC.

This clonotype was counted only a few times. V usage is TRBV30 and J usage is TRBJ2-6; D gene uncertain. Germline V lookup: CDR1 GTSNPN, CDR2 SVGIG (reference sequence). The CDR3 has 14 residues. V lost 1 base, J lost 4 bases, and 8 bases lay in between. CDR3: CAWSGGRGANVLTF. In nucleotides, the CDR3 is TGTGCCTGGAGTGGTGGAAGAGGGGCCAACGTCCTGACTTTC.

This clonotype showed up many times. The V and J genes are TRBV7-9 and TRBJ2-5, with a possible D match to TRBD1 (6 bases). The CDR3 has 14 residues. The V and J ends lost 5 bases and 5 bases respectively, with 15 bases between them. CDR1 is SEHNR, CDR2 FQNEAQ, per germline (reference sequence). In nucleotides, the CDR3 is TGTGCCAGCAGCCCAGACTGGGGGCTGGAGACCCAGTACTTC. This sequence encodes CASSPDWGLETQYF.

The sample holds many counts of this clonotype. CDR3 sequence (DNA): TGCAGCGTTGTCTTACGCTTGGACACTGAAGCTTTCTTT. It specifies CSVVLRLDTEAFF. The chain carries TRBV29-1 and TRBJ1-1; no definite D call. This CDR3 is built from 13 residues. Deletions cut 4 bases from V and 3 bases from J, with 12 bases between. Germline V gives CDR1 SQVTM, CDR2 ANQGSEA.

This clonotype was seen repeatedly, ten times or more. J is TRBJ2-1 and V is TRBV6-2 or TRBV6-3, with D hard to call. Per germline, CDR1 MNHEY and CDR2 SVGEGT. Trimming cost V 2 bases and J 5 bases, with 4 bases left between them. The CDR3 extends over 12 amino acids. Written as DNA, the CDR3 is TGTGCCAGCAGTTACCCGAACAATGAGCAGTTCTTC. It yields the protein CASSYPNNEQFF.

This clonotype has at least ten counts. The rearrangement links TRBV25-1 to TRBJ1-5; possible D gene TRBD1, 6 bases. Trimming shortened V by 2 bases and J by 4 bases, and 12 bases separated the two germline ends. The germline CDR1 and CDR2 sequences are MGHDK and SYGVNS. This CDR3 spans 15 amino acids. As DNA, the CDR3 is TGTGCCAGCAGTGAACCGGACAGACCAAATCAGCCCCAGCATTTT. Its protein is CASSEPDRPNQPQHF.

This clonotype was detected ten times or more. V is TRBV27 and J is TRBJ2-1; TRBD2 matches at 11 bases. The CDR3 contains 17 residues. CDR1 and CDR2 (germline): MNHEY, SMNVEV (reference sequence). Trimming cost V 2 bases and J 2 bases; bases outside gene matches: 5. The CDR3 sequence: CASSLLPSGGTYNEQFF. The CDR3, as DNA: TGTGCCAGCAGTTTACTACCTAGCGGGGGGACCTACAATGAGCAGTTCTTC.